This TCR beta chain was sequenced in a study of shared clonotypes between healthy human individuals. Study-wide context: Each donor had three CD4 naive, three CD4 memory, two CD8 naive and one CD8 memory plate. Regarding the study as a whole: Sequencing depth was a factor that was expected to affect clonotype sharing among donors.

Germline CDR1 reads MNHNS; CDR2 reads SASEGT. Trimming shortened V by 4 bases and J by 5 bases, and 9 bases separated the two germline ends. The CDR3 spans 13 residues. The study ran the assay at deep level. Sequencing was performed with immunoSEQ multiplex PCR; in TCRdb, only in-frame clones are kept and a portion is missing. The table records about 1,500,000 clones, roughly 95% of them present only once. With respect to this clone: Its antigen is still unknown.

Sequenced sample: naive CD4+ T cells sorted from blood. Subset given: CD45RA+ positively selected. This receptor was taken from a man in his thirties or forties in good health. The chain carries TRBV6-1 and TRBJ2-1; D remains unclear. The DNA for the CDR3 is TGTGCCAGCAGTGCTGAACCTCACAATGAGCAGTTCTTC. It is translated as CASSAEPHNEQFF.